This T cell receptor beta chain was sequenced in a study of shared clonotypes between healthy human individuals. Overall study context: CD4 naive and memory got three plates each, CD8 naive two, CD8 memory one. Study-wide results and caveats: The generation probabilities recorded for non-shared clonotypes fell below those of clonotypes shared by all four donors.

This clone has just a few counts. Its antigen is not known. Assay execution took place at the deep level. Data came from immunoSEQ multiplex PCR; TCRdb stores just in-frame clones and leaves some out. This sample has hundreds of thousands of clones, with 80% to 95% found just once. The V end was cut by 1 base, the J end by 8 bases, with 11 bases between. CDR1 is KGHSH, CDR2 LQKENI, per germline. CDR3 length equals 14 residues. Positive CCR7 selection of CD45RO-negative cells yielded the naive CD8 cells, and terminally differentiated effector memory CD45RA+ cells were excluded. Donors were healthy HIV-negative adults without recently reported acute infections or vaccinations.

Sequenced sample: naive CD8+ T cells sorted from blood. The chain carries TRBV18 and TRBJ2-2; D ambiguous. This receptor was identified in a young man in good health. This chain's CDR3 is CASSPLVRAGELFF. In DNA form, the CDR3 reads TGTGCCAGCTCACCACTTGTTCGGGCTGGGGAGCTGTTTTTT.